Below, 22 T cell receptor beta chains from the same sample are listed, as sequenced in a study of human T cells and chemical hapten exposure. TCRdb itself ran the RACE reads through MiXCR, one entry per CDR3 protein. The table shows approximately 260,000 distinct CDR3 sequences, with about 9% occurring only once. Documented time point: pre-sensitization, week 0. Treatment given: therapeutic diphenylcyclopropenone sensitization with weekly scalp DPC. Sequencing was performed on whole blood, taken in connection with sensitization to the hapten diphenylcyclopropenone (DPC). The receptors come from a woman aged 35 to 49 with alopecia areata. Some clones in this sample may be carry-over from other donors' samples.

This clonotype came up many times. This chain links TRBV4-3 with TRBJ2-1; 8 bases are shared with TRBD2. This CDR3 contains 16 residues. Germline V gene lookup returns CDR1 LGHNA and CDR2 YSLEER. Trimming removed 0 bases from V and 7 bases from J; junction bases left unmatched: 8. The CDR3 is CASSQDSGAGGNEQFF. CDR3 DNA sequence: TGCGCCAGCAGCCAAGATTCTGGGGCGGGAGGTAATGAGCAGTTCTTC.

This clonotype was picked up many times. J is TRBJ2-2 and V is TRBV6-2 or TRBV6-3; D uncertain. Germline CDR1 is MNHEY and CDR2 is SVGEGT. The V end was cut by 5 bases, the J end by 8 bases, with 9 bases between. The CDR3 runs 12 residues. The CDR3 loop reads CASSPYTGELFF. In nucleotides, the CDR3 is TGTGCCAGCAGTCCTTATACTGGGGAGCTGTTTTTT.

Only a few counts were recorded for this clonotype. The chain carries TRBV11-2 and TRBJ1-4; weak D call: TRBD1 (5 bases). The ends were cut back, 5 bases at V and 8 bases at J, with 12 bases in the middle. The CDR3 contains 13 residues. Germline V lookup: CDR1 SGHAT, CDR2 FQNNGV. The CDR3 nucleotides read TGTGCCAGCAGCCCTAGAGGGGACGAAAAACTGTTTTTT. Its protein is CASSPRGDEKLFF.

This clonotype has a handful of counts. J is TRBJ1-1 and V is TRBV28; no firm D call. The V gene's germline CDR1 is MDHEN and CDR2 SYDVKM. The ends were cut back, 4 bases at V and 0 bases at J, with 6 bases in the middle. The CDR3 spans 13 residues. The CDR3 DNA is TGTGCCAGCAGTTCCAGCCTGAACACTGAAGCTTTCTTT. Translation: CASSSSLNTEAFF.

The genes are TRBV4-3 and TRBJ2-2; maybe TRBD1 (6 bases). V was clipped by 4 bases and J by 5 bases, with 14 bases between them. This CDR3 contains 15 residues. Looked up from germline, CDR1 is LGHNA and CDR2 is YSLEER. In DNA, the CDR3 is TGCGCCAGCAGCCGTTCAGGGGCAGGTACCGGGGAGCTGTTTTTT. Protein: CASSRSGAGTGELFF.

This clonotype showed up just a few times. The chain carries TRBV6-2 or TRBV6-3 and TRBJ2-6; 7 bases map to TRBD2. The CDR3 runs to 20 residues. Germline trimming cut 6 bases from V and 0 bases from J; bases unmatched to any gene: 17. Germline V CDR1 and CDR2: MNHEY, SVGEGT. The CDR3 sequence is CASSLLDPAGALSGANVLTF. CDR3 nucleotide sequence: TGTGCCAGCAGCCTCCTCGATCCTGCGGGAGCCCTCTCTGGGGCCAACGTCCTGACTTTC.

This clonotype was observed many times. The V and J genes are TRBV20-1 and TRBJ1-3, with D perhaps TRBD1 (5 bases). Germline values: CDR1 DFQATT, CDR2 SNEGSKA (reference sequence). This CDR3 spans 14 amino acids. V was cut by 4 bases and J by 8 bases, with 18 bases left in between. The chain's CDR3 is CSAKITLRGDTIYF. For the CDR3, the DNA is TGCAGTGCTAAGATCACCCTGCGGGGGGACACCATATATTTT.

This clonotype was seen only a few times. CDR3 region: CASTNSGGSYNEQFF. The DNA of the CDR3 is TGTGCCAGCACCAACAGCGGGGGCTCCTACAATGAGCAGTTCTTC. This sequence joins TRBV6-2 or TRBV6-3 and TRBJ2-1; 8 bases match TRBD2. After removal of 7 bases from V and 0 bases from J, the junction contained 5 bases not matched to a gene. CDR3 length: 15 amino acids. Germline lookup yields CDR1 MNHEY and CDR2 SVGEGT.

This clonotype showed up just a few times. The chain couples TRBV7-2 to TRBJ2-7; 7 bases agree with TRBD2. Germline lookup yields CDR1 SGHTA and CDR2 FQGNSA. This CDR3 is 16 amino acids long. V dropped 1 base and J dropped 0; count of bases not matched to a gene: 6. CDR3 coding DNA: TGTGCCAGCAGCTTAGTGGGAGGGGAAACCTCCTACGAGCAGTACTTC. Amino acids: CASSLVGGETSYEQYF.

This chain links TRBV2 with TRBJ2-1; possible D gene TRBD1, 5 bases. The V gene's germline CDR1 is SNHLY and CDR2 FYNNEI. V was shortened by 8 bases and J by 6 bases, with 23 bases between the two germline ends. The CDR3 sequence is 16 residues long. CDR3 nucleotides: TGTGCCAGCGAGGAGAGGTATGGGGCAAACTCCAATGAGCAGTTCTTC. Protein sequence: CASEERYGANSNEQFF.

This clonotype was counted many times. This sequence joins TRBV28 and TRBJ2-4; 10 bases are a match to TRBD2. The J segment lost 0 bases and the V segment lost 5 bases, leaving 19 bases of the junction unmatched. The CDR3 is 21 residues long. Germline V CDR1 and CDR2: MDHEN, SYDVKM. CDR3 amino acids: CASSLPRGSGRSAIAKNIQYF. CDR3 in DNA: TGTGCCAGCAGTCTACCCCGGGGTAGCGGGAGGAGCGCGATAGCCAAAAACATTCAGTACTTC.

This chain joins TRBV3-2 and TRBJ2-3; TRBD2, as called in the table, went unchecked against the DNA. TRBV3-2 is a known pseudogene. The CDR3 contains 18 residues. In nucleotides, the CDR3 is TGTGCCAGCAGCCAAGAAAATCTGGCTAGCGGGAGTAAAGATACGCAGTATTTT. It is translated as CASSQENLASGSKDTQYF.

This clonotype occurred a few times. CDR3 protein: CASSISGTGASGYTF. The CDR3 bases are TGTGCCAGCAGCATCTCCGGGACAGGGGCTTCTGGCTACACCTTC. V gene TRBV4-2 combines with J gene TRBJ1-2, with 10 bases that match TRBD1. After removal of 5 bases from V and 7 bases from J, the junction contained 10 bases not matched to a gene. Per the germline V gene, CDR1 is LGHNA and CDR2 is YNFKEQ. This CDR3 is built from 15 residues.

The rearrangement uses TRBV3-1 and TRBJ2-6; TRBD1 aligns across 12 bases. V lost 8 bases and J lost 2; bases outside the gene matches: 16. The CDR3 has 20 residues. The V gene's germline CDR1 is LGHDT and CDR2 YNNKEL (reference sequence). The CDR3: CASPNGTGGSPPPGANVLTF. The CDR3 nucleotides are TGTGCCAGCCCAAACGGGACAGGGGGCTCCCCACCCCCTGGGGCCAACGTCCTGACTTTC.

There are many counts of this clonotype. The CDR3 region has the DNA TGTGCCAGCAGCTTATACAGGGCTCGCACCGGGGAGCTGTTTTTT. Translated: CASSLYRARTGELFF. The chain has TRBV7-2 and TRBJ2-2; possibly TRBD1 for D (6 bases). Trimming took off 2 bases at V and 4 bases at J, with 11 bases between the two ends. CDR1 is SGHTA, CDR2 FQGNSA, per germline. The CDR3 totals 15 residues.

This clonotype has more than one count but fewer than ten. The chain has TRBV29-1 and TRBJ1-1, with a tentative D call TRBD1 (6 bases). The V gene's germline CDR1 is SQVTM and CDR2 ANQGSEA. The V end lost 4 bases, the J end lost 7 bases, and 7 bases lay between the germline ends. The CDR3 extends over 10 amino acids. CDR3 loop: CSVGTVEAFF. The CDR3 DNA reads as TGCAGCGTTGGGACAGTTGAAGCTTTCTTT. Supplemented by reference TRBV29-1 and TRBJ1-1, the full variable domain reads SAVISQKPSRDICQRGTSLTIQCQVDSQVTMMFWYRQQPGQSLTLIATANQGSEATYESGFVIDKFPISRPNLTFSTLTVSNMSPEDSSIYLCSVGTVEAFFGQGTRLTVV.

The chain has TRBV12-3 or TRBV12-4 and TRBJ2-1; no clear D. The V end lost 3 bases, the J end lost 5 bases, and 8 bases lay between the germline ends. The CDR3 runs to 13 residues. CDR3 sequence: CASSFDHNNEQFF. CDR3 in DNA: TGTGCCAGCAGTTTCGACCACAACAATGAGCAGTTCTTC.

Ten or more counts support this clonotype. This rearrangement joins TRBV29-1 to TRBJ1-2; perhaps TRBD1 as D (5 bases). V lost 8 bases and J 0 bases, leaving 13 bases between the germline ends. The CDR3 has 13 residues. Per germline, CDR1 SQVTM and CDR2 ANQGSEA. This CDR3 is CSSGGTPNYGYTF. CDR3 coding DNA: TGCAGCTCCGGAGGGACCCCTAACTATGGCTACACCTTC.

Ten or more counts support this clonotype. The V gene is TRBV6-6, the J gene TRBJ2-7, with D perhaps TRBD1 or TRBD2 (6 bases each). V gave up 6 bases and J gave up 3 bases, with 12 bases separating them. The V gene's germline CDR1 is MNHNY and CDR2 SVGAGI (reference sequence). The CDR3 length is 13 residues. The CDR3: CASRMEGDYEQYF. The CDR3 DNA follows: TGTGCCAGCAGGATGGAGGGGGACTACGAGCAGTACTTC.

The chain combines TRBV18 with TRBJ1-5, with 8 bases aligning to TRBD1. J was trimmed by 3 bases and V by 5 bases; bases with no gene match: 3. CDR3 length equals 14 residues. Germline CDR1 KGHSH, CDR2 LQKENI. CDR3 nucleotides: TGTGCCAGCTCAGGACAGGGTGCCAATCAGCCCCAGCATTTT. This sequence encodes CASSGQGANQPQHF.

This clonotype was counted ten times or more. The CDR3 sequence is CASSPGQGSSYEQYF. DNA of the CDR3: TGTGCCAGCAGCCCGGGACAGGGAAGCTCCTACGAGCAGTACTTC. The chain employs TRBV12-3 or TRBV12-4 and TRBJ2-7, with TRBD1 matching over 9 bases. V trimming: 6 bases; J trimming: 0 bases; junction bases outside the gene matches: 6. The CDR3 totals 15 residues.

This clonotype has at least ten counts. The chain employs TRBV7-6 and TRBJ1-2; D gene unclear. Germline CDR1 reads SGHVS; CDR2 reads FNYEAQ. The CDR3 runs 13 residues. The V and J ends lost 5 bases and 2 bases respectively, with 9 bases between them. This CDR3 is CASSPTGNYGYTF. The CDR3 DNA reads as TGTGCCAGCAGCCCCACGGGGAACTATGGCTACACCTTC. Combining the CDR3 with reference TRBV7-6 and TRBJ1-2 gives the whole variable domain GAGVSQSPRYKVTKRGQDVALRCDPISGHVSLYWYRQALGQGPEFLTYFNYEAQQDKSGLPNDRFSAERPEGSISTLTIQRTEQRDSAMYRCASSPTGNYGYTFGSGTRLTVV.